The clone carrying this TCR beta chain was observed a handful of times. The antigen is unknown. TCRdb itself ran the 5' RACE reads through MiXCR, one entry per CDR3 protein. Counted here are approximately 300,000 distinct CDR3 sequences, approximately 15% occurring once; the ten biggest clones make up 22%. Germline CDR1 is SGHAT and CDR2 is FQDESV (reference sequence). The CDR3 totals 16 residues. V was pared by 5 bases and J by 0 bases, with 6 bases of the junction left unmatched. This sample is part of a study of T-cell memory formation after mild COVID-19. About the research overall: The two donors had largely donor-specific TCR clusters. Findings of the study overall: Largely, contracting CD4+ clones fell within CM and EM, and contracting CD8+ clones within EMRA. Memory from before infection featured some responding clones, which suggests cross-reactive memory joined. CD4/CD8 balance characterized clones contracting day 15 to 85, and CD4+ skew characterized later expanders.

The gene calls are TRBV11-1 and TRBJ2-2, with TRBD1 identical over 7 bases. The receptor was isolated from a man aged 18 to 29 who had mild COVID-19 (a few samples of this study predate the infection). Cell type and time point are not known. Sequencing used PBMCs or a T cell subset sorted from them (not recorded which). The CDR3 reads CASSLQQGTNTGELFF. The CDR3 coding sequence is TGTGCCAGCAGCCTACAACAGGGGACGAACACCGGGGAGCTGTTTTTT.